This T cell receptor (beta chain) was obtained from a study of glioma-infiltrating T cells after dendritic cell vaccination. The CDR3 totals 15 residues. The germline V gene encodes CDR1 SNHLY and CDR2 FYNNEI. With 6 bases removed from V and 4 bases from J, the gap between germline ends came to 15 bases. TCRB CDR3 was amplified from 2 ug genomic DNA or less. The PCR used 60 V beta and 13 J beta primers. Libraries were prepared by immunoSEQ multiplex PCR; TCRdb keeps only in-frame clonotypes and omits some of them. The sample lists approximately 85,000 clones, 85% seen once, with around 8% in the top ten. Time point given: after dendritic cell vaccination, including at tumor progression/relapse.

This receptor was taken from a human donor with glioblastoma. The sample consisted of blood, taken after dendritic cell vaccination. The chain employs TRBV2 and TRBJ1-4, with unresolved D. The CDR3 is CASRLRLEYNEKLFF. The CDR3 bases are TGTGCCAGCAGGCTCAGACTAGAATATAATGAAAAACTGTTTTTT.